The clone carrying this T cell receptor (beta chain) was detected only a few times. TCRdb passed the 5' RACE reads through MiXCR, listing each CDR3 protein once. The top ten hold 22% of the sample, which has 200,000 to 250,000 distinct CDR3 sequences, over 9% seen once. V was cut by 5 bases and J by 1 base, with 11 bases left in between. Per germline, CDR1 SGHTA and CDR2 FQGTGA. There are 14 residues in the CDR3. This sample was included in a study of T-cell memory formation after mild COVID-19. Sequenced sample: PBMCs or a T cell subset sorted from them (not recorded which). The sequence came from a young man who had mild COVID-19 (a few samples of this study predate the infection). Cell type and time point are not known. This chain links TRBV7-3 with TRBJ1-1; unclear D gene. Here the CDR3 reads CASSPDKSNTEAFF. CDR3 nucleotides: TGTGCCAGCAGCCCAGACAAGTCGAACACTGAAGCTTTCTTT.